The clone carrying this T cell receptor beta chain has a handful of counts. Its target is not known. The data belong to a study of T cells in Graves' hyperthyroidism and ophthalmopathy. Study as a whole: Peripheral blood sampling occurred at initial diagnosis, before any treatment.

General study results and limits: A 13 V-J signature model discriminated ophthalmopathy versus stable hyperthyroidism.

CDR3 size: 15 residues. V shed 3 bases and J 3 bases; nucleotides not matched to a gene: 4. CDR1 is SQVTM and CDR2 is ANQGSEA in the germline V gene. RNA transcripts were the template for amplifying TCR beta CDR3 regions. HTBI primers drove first-round RT-PCR of the TCR CDR3. TCRdb ran MiXCR on the multiplex PCR reads and lists one entry per CDR3 protein. Altogether 600,000 or so distinct CDR3 sequences are present, roughly 15% being singletons, with the ten largest covering about an eighth. For the diagnoses, clinical symptoms, serum thyroxine and TRAb, thyroid ultrasound and orbital computed tomography were used.

The chain recombines TRBV29-1 with TRBJ2-2; 10 nucleotides match TRBD1. The source is a woman between 50 and 59 years old with Graves' ophthalmopathy. The sample was blood. For the CDR3, the DNA is TGCAGCGTTGAGGAGGACAGGGGGTACACCGGGGAGCTGTTTTTT. The encoded protein is CSVEEDRGYTGELFF.